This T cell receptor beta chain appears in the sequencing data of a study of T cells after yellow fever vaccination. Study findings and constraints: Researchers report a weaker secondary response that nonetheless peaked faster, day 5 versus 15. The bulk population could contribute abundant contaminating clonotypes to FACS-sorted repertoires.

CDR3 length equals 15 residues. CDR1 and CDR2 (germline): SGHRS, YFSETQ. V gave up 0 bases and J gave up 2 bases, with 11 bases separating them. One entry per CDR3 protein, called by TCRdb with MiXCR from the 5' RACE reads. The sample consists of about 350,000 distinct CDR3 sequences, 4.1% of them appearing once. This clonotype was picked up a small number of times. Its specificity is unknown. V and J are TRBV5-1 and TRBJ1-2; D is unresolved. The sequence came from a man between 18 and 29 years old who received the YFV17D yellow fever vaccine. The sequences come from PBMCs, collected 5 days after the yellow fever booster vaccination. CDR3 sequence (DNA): TGCGCCAGCAGCTTGGACAACGCATTGAACTATGGCTACACCTTC. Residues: CASSLDNALNYGYTF.